This T cell receptor (beta chain) was identified in a study of shared clonotypes between healthy human individuals. Looking at the study overall: Plates per donor: three CD4 naive, three CD4 memory, two CD8 naive, one CD8 memory. Study results and caveats: Clonotypes which were not shared had lower generation probabilities than clonotypes that all four donors shared.

This clone occurred many times. The antigen is not known. Germline assignment: CDR1 SNHLY and CDR2 FYNNEI. The V end was cut by 3 bases, the J end by 0 bases, with 11 bases between. The CDR3 totals 15 residues. Profiling relied on immunoSEQ multiplex PCR, and the TCRdb table lists in-frame clones only, not all of them. The sample yields over 950,000 clones, 60% to 80% seen once. From CD4+ cells came CD45RA+ naive and CD45RA-negative memory subsets. The clonotype was recovered from a man aged 18 to 30 in good health. Some clones in this sample may be carry-over from other donors' samples. Sequenced input: memory CD4+ T cells from PBMCs. Subset defined: CD45RA-negative fraction. The chain employs TRBV2 and TRBJ1-1; the D gene is possibly TRBD1 (5 bases). The CDR3 sequence: CASSEGGGMNTEAFF. CDR3 nucleotides: TGTGCCAGCAGTGAGGGCGGGGGGATGAACACTGAAGCTTTCTTT.